This T cell receptor beta chain was sequenced during a study of T cell responses to AZD1222 COVID-19 vaccine (TCRdb year 2021). With respect to the entire study: AZD1222 recipients given second doses at about 4 weeks or at about 12 weeks were pooled, since spike-specific TCR depth and breadth were not found to differ between the two schedules. A total of 230 to 250 trial participants underwent TCR sequencing, of whom about 210 had received two doses of AZD1222 and 26 had received two doses of the MenACWY control vaccine. Trial participants were enrolled into age subgroups of 18-55, 56-69 and 70-plus years, which contained around 150, 29 and 61 TCR-sequenced participants, respectively. General conclusions and limits of the study: The vaccine-associated CD4 TCRs covered the entire spike protein, and the dominant responses fell in regions 160-218 and 743-854. Conclusions about previously exposed vaccinees are limited, since just a handful of AZD1222 recipients were seropositive for SARS-CoV-2 at baseline. Epitopes outside the regions mutated in the B.1.351 and B.1.1.7 variants were reportedly recognized by nearly half of the unique spike-specific TCRs. No day 14 peak-response samples were available, so repertoires were characterized only after the peak T cell response. The 56-69-year group was small, and its depth increase did not reach significance, likely because of low power. A significant rise in spike-specific TCR breadth and depth was observed after two AZD1222 doses relative to day 0 and relative to MenACWY recipients. Most participants were white British and females outnumbered males, and the authors suggested that clonal diversity may have been underestimated.

Per the publication, the time point label means: baseline before first vaccination. Vaccinee samples were obtained from the UK trials COV001 and COV002, which included a single-blind randomized controlled phase 2/3 trial of AZD1222 (ChAdOx1 nCoV-19) in healthy adults. Trial participant PBMC samples were collected at day 0 and day 28 after the second dose for TCRbeta chain sequencing. V is pared back by 8 bases and J by 7 bases, with 17 bases lying between the germline termini. The germline V gene yields MGHDK for CDR1 and SYGVNS for CDR2. Inclusive of the bounding cysteine and phenylalanine, the CDR3 is 14 residues long. Only the CDR3 part of the read is kept: 42 bases, read in frame from the first base. The CDR3 regions of human TCRbeta chains were analyzed by immunosequencing. Under the source paper's analysis protocol: Repertoire TCRs were checked for matches against a reference library of SARS-CoV-2-specific TCRs that had been generated using the MIRA antigen-specificity platform. Breadth was defined as the fraction of unique TCRs that were SARS-CoV-2-associated, and depth was defined as the fraction of total T cells that were SARS-CoV-2-associated. Using the MIRA data, each spike-specific TCR was assigned both to the spike region to which the TCR was reactive and to a CD4 or CD8 class. Log10-transformed breadth and depth values were compared by one-way ANOVA with Sidak's multiple comparisons tests. As stored in TCRdb, this immuneACCESS dataset retains in-frame rearrangements with V and J assigned. A fraction of the clones does not appear; measured against another copy, unresolved V genes explain less than half of the discrepancy, and the remainder lacks a known reason. V and J calls and clone size are as listed in that table; D and trimming were resolved from the DNA. In this sample the table shows about 180,000 clones, around 90% of which occur a single time. The ten largest account for roughly 0.5% of the sample.

Details on this clone: It lacks a known antigen. No base quality information exists; no much larger clone differs at one position.

The chain is made from TRBV25-1 and TRBJ1-4; the D gene assignment is ambiguous. The material was peripheral blood, obtained on day 0 of AZD1222 vaccination. This receptor was taken from an adult in good health. The CDR3 corresponds to CASSPADGIEKLFF. The bases read TGTGCCAGCTCCCCGGCAGATGGGATTGAAAAACTGTTTTTT. When the CDR3 is completed using the reference TRBV25-1 and TRBJ1-4 genes on either side, the full variable domain is EADIYQTPRYLVIGTGKKITLECSQTMGHDKMYWYQQDPGMELHLIHYSYGVNSTEKGDLSSESTVSRIRTEHFPLTLESARPSHTSQYLCASSPADGIEKLFFGSGTQLSVL.